This is a list of T cell receptor beta chains from one sample in a study of cytomegalovirus exposure and HLA in healthy donors. Sequencing was performed with immunoSEQ multiplex PCR; in TCRdb, only in-frame clones are kept and a portion is missing. The sample shows about 130,000 clones, about two thirds of them seen only once. The material sequenced was PBMCs. These receptor sequences come from a man aged 40-50 years in good health and CMV-seropositive. The CDR3 runs from the conserved cysteine through the conserved F or W. Each record gives: CDR3 length, V gene, J gene, CDR3 protein.

>15|TRBV28|TRBJ1-2
CASSLPDTEYYGYTF
>12|TRBV29-1|TRBJ2-7
CSAGTGDYEQYF
>15|TRBV14|TRBJ1-1
CASSPRLGRRAEAFF
>14|TRBV7-9|TRBJ2-5
CASSLATGEETQYF
>18|TRBV27|TRBJ1-1
CASSLNPWSKRVNTEAFF
>16|TRBV5-1|TRBJ2-5
CASSFSVVGGPETQYF
>14|TRBV4-1|TRBJ2-5
CASSQEGRGETQYF
>15|TRBV7-2|TRBJ1-5
CASSPGQPGMQPQHF
>13|TRBV10-3|TRBJ1-1
CAISGGQNTEAFF
>14|TRBV6-1|TRBJ2-7
CASSTTTGSGEQYF
>15|TRBV5-1|TRBJ1-6
CASSLDRVGNSPLHF
>13|TRBV23-1|TRBJ1-1
CASSHPRTGKAFF
>13|TRBV10-3|TRBJ2-5
CAIRGLEGSAQYF
>14|TRBV6-7|TRBJ2-3
CASSYGTLTDTQYF
>13|TRBV2|TRBJ1-4
CASSLGQFEKLFF
>14|TRBV5-1|TRBJ1-1
CASSRDRGGTEAFF
>13|TRBV6-5|TRBJ2-7
CASRQGVRYEQYF
>14|TRBV7-2|TRBJ2-3
CASRLTQVSDTQYF
>16|TRBV10-1|TRBJ2-3
CASSEGHRGSTDTQYF
>17|TRBV5-6|TRBJ2-2
CASSPPLVRASTGELFF
>16|TRBV29-1|TRBJ2-2
CSVESDRGPPGGELFF
>14|TRBV5-1|TRBJ1-1
CASSRGTENTEAFF
>14|TRBV14|TRBJ2-1
CASSQVGGVHEQFF
>13|TRBV10-3|TRBJ1-2
CAISAGLNYGYTF
>16|TRBV27|TRBJ1-6
CASTSSVQAINSPLHF
>15|TRBV11-2|TRBJ2-5
CASSFKVNRGETQYF
>13|TRBV5-1|TRBJ1-5
CASSLGRNQPQHF
>17|TRBV7-2|TRBJ2-2
CASSLALAGVGTGELFF
>15|TRBV15|TRBJ2-5
CATSSGDRGQETQYF